There are a few counts of the clone carrying this TCR beta chain. Antigen: not known. The sample is drawn from a study of regulatory T cells in long-lasting Graves disease. Whole-study context: For a period under 3 months, newly diagnosed Graves' patients had taken antithyroid drugs. Notes on the study in general: The study examined only peripheral blood, not thyroid tissue. It was in persistent disease that TRBV28, TRBJ1-2 and TRBJ2-5 were favored.

Germline CDR1 and CDR2: ENHRY and SYGVKD. The CDR3 sequence is 14 residues long. Trimming took off 10 bases at V and 0 bases at J, with 13 bases between the two ends. Stated time point: newly diagnosed GD, antithyroid drugs for less than 3 months. The authors made the TCR library using RNA they extracted from PBMCs. Building of the TCR beta libraries involved iRepertoire HTBI primers and Arm-PCR of CDR3 regions. TCRdb reprocessed the multiplex PCR reads via MiXCR and lists one record per CDR3 protein. The table lists fewer than 500,000 distinct CDR3 sequences, about 16% of them singletons, with 10% to 15% in the top ten. These data were likewise used in another study, on T cells in Graves' hyperthyroidism and ophthalmopathy.

The TCR was taken from a man aged 35-49 years with Graves disease. The gene calls are TRBV10-3 and TRBJ2-1; D is possibly TRBD2 (6 bases). This material consisted of peripheral blood mononuclear cells (PBMCs), taken at new diagnosis, from a patient treated with antithyroid drugs. The CDR3 region has the DNA TGTGCCACCTTAGCGGATCACTCCTACAATGAGCAGTTCTTC. Protein sequence: CATLADHSYNEQFF.